This T cell receptor (beta chain) is from a study of radiotherapy plus CTLA-4 blockade in lung cancer. CDR3 length: 18 amino acids. The method was immunoSEQ multiplex PCR; TCRdb's version includes in-frame clones alone and lacks a portion of them. Of tens of thousands of clones in the sample, about 70% were seen once. The starting material was peripheral blood, obtained from a patient treated with radiotherapy plus ipilimumab. The chain has TRBV21-1 and TRBJ1-1; TRBD1 is the table's D call, not checked against the DNA. TRBV21-1 is deemed a pseudogene. The TCR sequence derives from a human donor with non-small cell lung cancer whose response to radiotherapy plus ipilimumab could not be evaluated. CDR3 nucleotide sequence: TGTGCCAGCATCACCAGGTGGGGGCCACAGGACCTGAACACTGAAGCTTTCTTT. It translates to CASITRWGPQDLNTEAFF.